Below, 7 T cell receptor beta chains from the same sample are listed, as sequenced in a study of T cell responses to AZD1222 COVID-19 vaccine. Produced via immunoSEQ multiplex PCR; TCRdb's table is partial and in-frame only. Of 90,000 to 100,000 clones in the sample, roughly 91% were seen once. The sequencing here drew on peripheral blood, taken on day 0 of AZD1222 vaccination. The receptors shown here come from an adult in good health.

This clone was picked up a small number of times. The chain recombines TRBV27 with TRBJ1-2, with D perhaps matching TRBD1 (5 bases). V lost 1 base, J lost 7 bases, and 13 bases lay in between. The germline CDR1 and CDR2 sequences are MNHEY and SMNVEV (reference sequence). CDR3 length: 14 residues. The CDR3 reads CASSLWGEGFGYTF. The CDR3 DNA reads as TGTGCCAGCAGTTTATGGGGGGAGGGTTTTGGCTACACCTTC.

This rearrangement joins TRBV24-1 to TRBJ1-2; TRBD1 matches at 8 bases. The ends lost 1 base at V and 8 bases at J; junction bases unmatched: 8. This CDR3 is 15 amino acids long. Germline values: CDR1 KGHDR, CDR2 SFDVKD. This chain's CDR3 is CATSDFAGAGGGYTF. The CDR3 nucleotides are TGTGCCACCAGTGATTTCGCCGGGGCAGGGGGCGGCTACACCTTC.

The chain combines TRBV28 with TRBJ1-2; 8 bases fit TRBD1. Germline V CDR1 and CDR2: MDHEN, SYDVKM. Trimming took 7 bases from V and 6 from J; bases not matched to a gene: 10. CDR3 length: 14 amino acids. The CDR3 loop is CASKAGQGANGYTF. The CDR3 DNA follows: TGTGCCAGCAAAGCGGGGCAGGGGGCGAATGGCTACACCTTC.

The chain carries TRBV3-1 (or the pseudogene TRBV3-2) and TRBJ2-7; 7 nucleotides agree with TRBD1. V shed 5 bases and J 4 bases; nucleotides not matched to a gene: 5. This CDR3 has 13 residues. CDR1 LGHDT and CDR2 YNNKEL come from the germline V gene (reference sequence). CDR3 sequence reads: CASSRGLKYEQYF. Here the CDR3 DNA reads TGTGCCAGCAGCAGGGGGCTGAAATACGAGCAGTACTTC.

The chain uses TRBV7-2 and TRBJ1-3, with 7 bases aligning to TRBD1. Trimming took 5 bases from V and 4 from J; bases not matched to a gene: 11. This CDR3 is 16 amino acids long. Germline CDR1 SGHTA, CDR2 FQGNSA. The CDR3 spells CASSPFDRVGGNTIYF. Here the CDR3 DNA reads TGTGCCAGCAGCCCATTCGACAGGGTCGGCGGAAACACCATATATTTT. The entire variable domain, with the rest obtained from reference TRBV7-2 and TRBJ1-3, is as follows: GAGVSQSPSNKVTEKGKDVELRCDPISGHTALYWYRQSLGQGLEFLIYFQGNSAPDKSGLPSDRFSAERTGGSVSTLTIQRTQQEDSAVYLCASSPFDRVGGNTIYFGEGSWLTVV.

This clone was recorded once. This chain joins TRBV27 and TRBJ2-7; D may be TRBD2 (6 bases). The CDR3 covers 15 residues. V was trimmed by 3 bases and J by 4 bases, leaving 16 bases between them. CDR1 and CDR2 from the germline V gene are MNHEY and SMNVEV (reference sequence). CDR3 bases: TGTGCCAGCAGTTTGTTTGCTAGCGATGGATACGAGCAGTACTTC. This encodes CASSLFASDGYEQYF.

CDR3 in amino acids: CASSEGGIGAFF. The CDR3 DNA sequence: TGTGCCAGCAGTGAGGGGGGCATTGGAGCTTTCTTT. The V gene is TRBV6-1, the J gene TRBJ1-1; perhaps TRBD1 as D (6 bases). Germline lookup yields CDR1 MNHNS and CDR2 SASEGT. This CDR3 contains 12 residues. The V end was cut by 3 bases, the J end by 10 bases, with 12 bases between.